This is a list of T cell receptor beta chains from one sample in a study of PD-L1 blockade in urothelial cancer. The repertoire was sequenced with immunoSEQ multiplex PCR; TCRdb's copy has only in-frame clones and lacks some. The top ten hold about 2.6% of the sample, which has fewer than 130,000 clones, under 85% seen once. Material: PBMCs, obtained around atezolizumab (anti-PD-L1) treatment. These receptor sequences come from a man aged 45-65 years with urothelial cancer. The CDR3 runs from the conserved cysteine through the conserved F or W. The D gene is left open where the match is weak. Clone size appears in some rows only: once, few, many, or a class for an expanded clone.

CDR3 DNA: TGTGCCAGCAGTAAACAGCTCCATCAGCCCCAGCATTTT; CDR3 protein: CASSKQLHQPQHF; clone size: -; D gene: -; J gene: TRBJ1-5; V gene: TRBV28
CDR3 DNA: TGTGCCAGTAGTGCCTACAGGGGGCTGAACACTGAAGCTTTCTTT; CDR3 protein: CASSAYRGLNTEAFF; clone size: -; D gene: TRBD1; J gene: TRBJ1-1; V gene: TRBV19
CDR3 DNA: TGTGCCAGCAGTACAGCCTTTGGAAACACCATATATTTT; CDR3 protein: CASSTAFGNTIYF; clone size: once; D gene: -; J gene: TRBJ1-3; V gene: TRBV27
CDR3 DNA: TGTGCCTGGAGTGGACAGGGAGAAGAGACCCAGTACTTC; CDR3 protein: CAWSGQGEETQYF; clone size: -; D gene: TRBD1; J gene: TRBJ2-5; V gene: TRBV30
CDR3 DNA: TGTGCCAGCAAGTTAGATTACGAGCAGTACTTC; CDR3 protein: CASKLDYEQYF; clone size: -; D gene: -; J gene: TRBJ2-7; V gene: TRBV6-6
CDR3 DNA: TGTGCCAGCAGCTTAGACAGGGGGCATGCTTTCTTT; CDR3 protein: CASSLDRGHAFF; clone size: -; D gene: TRBD1; J gene: TRBJ1-1; V gene: TRBV7-8
CDR3 DNA: TGCAGCGTTCGTGCCTCCTTGGGGGGAAATGAGCAGTTCTTC; CDR3 protein: CSVRASLGGNEQFF; clone size: -; D gene: -; J gene: TRBJ2-1; V gene: TRBV29-1
CDR3 DNA: TGTGCCAGCAGCCCGCACCCCAGCGGGAGGGTTGTCAATGAGCAGTTCTTC; CDR3 protein: CASSPHPSGRVVNEQFF; clone size: -; D gene: TRBD2; J gene: TRBJ2-1; V gene: TRBV7-8
CDR3 DNA: TGTGCCAGCAGCGCGCAGGGGGGTGCAGAGACCCAGTACTTC; CDR3 protein: CASSAQGGAETQYF; clone size: -; D gene: -; J gene: TRBJ2-5; V gene: TRBV7-3
CDR3 DNA: TGCGCCAGCAGCTTGGAACTAGCGGGGGAATACACCGGGGAGCTGTTTTTT; CDR3 protein: CASSLELAGEYTGELFF; clone size: -; D gene: TRBD2; J gene: TRBJ2-2; V gene: TRBV5-1
CDR3 DNA: TGTGCCAGCTCACCACCGGGACAACCTGATACGCAGTATTTT; CDR3 protein: CASSPPGQPDTQYF; clone size: -; D gene: -; J gene: TRBJ2-3; V gene: TRBV18
CDR3 DNA: TGTGCCAGCAGCCAATACAGGGGCGGAACCTATGGCTACACCTTC; CDR3 protein: CASSQYRGGTYGYTF; clone size: -; D gene: TRBD1; J gene: TRBJ1-2; V gene: TRBV28
CDR3 DNA: TGTGCCTGGAGTGTACGGGGGGCTCGTGGCTACACCTTC; CDR3 protein: CAWSVRGARGYTF; clone size: once; D gene: -; J gene: TRBJ1-2; V gene: TRBV30
CDR3 DNA: TGTGCCAGCAGCCCCGGGGGGACTCTCTACGAGCAGTACTTC; CDR3 protein: CASSPGGTLYEQYF; clone size: -; D gene: TRBD2; J gene: TRBJ2-7; V gene: TRBV7-9
CDR3 DNA: TGTGCCAGCTCACCAAGACCCCCGGGAGGGAGGGGGTACAATCAGCCCCAGCATTTT; CDR3 protein: CASSPRPPGGRGYNQPQHF; clone size: -; D gene: -; J gene: TRBJ1-5; V gene: TRBV18
CDR3 DNA: TGTGCCAGCAGCAATCAGGGGGCCGGGGAGCTGTTTTTT; CDR3 protein: CASSNQGAGELFF; clone size: once; D gene: TRBD1; J gene: TRBJ2-2; V gene: TRBV7-3
CDR3 DNA: TGTGCCAGCAGCCGACAGTCGAACACTGAAGCTTTCTTT; CDR3 protein: CASSRQSNTEAFF; clone size: few; D gene: -; J gene: TRBJ1-1; V gene: TRBV11-3
CDR3 DNA: TGTGCCAGCAGCTTAGTGGGGGGAGCGGAGACCCAGTACTTC; CDR3 protein: CASSLVGGAETQYF; clone size: -; D gene: -; J gene: TRBJ2-5; V gene: TRBV7-9
CDR3 DNA: TGTGCCAGTAGCTCTAGCGGGTCGCTCTCCTACGAGCAGTACTTC; CDR3 protein: CASSSSGSLSYEQYF; clone size: once; D gene: TRBD2; J gene: TRBJ2-7; V gene: TRBV19
CDR3 DNA: TGTGCCAGCAGTGAAGGGGGGGAGGGCTTTAATGCTGAAGCTTTCTTT; CDR3 protein: CASSEGGEGFNAEAFF; clone size: -; D gene: -; J gene: TRBJ1-1; V gene: TRBV6-1
CDR3 DNA: TGTGCCAGCACTCCCTCGGGTACTCAAGAGACCCAGTACTTC; CDR3 protein: CASTPSGTQETQYF; clone size: -; D gene: -; J gene: TRBJ2-5; V gene: TRBV25-1
CDR3 DNA: TGTGCCAGCAGCGCCCCTAGCGTGTCCAACAGTGAGCAGTTCTTC; CDR3 protein: CASSAPSVSNSEQFF; clone size: -; D gene: -; J gene: TRBJ2-1; V gene: TRBV9
CDR3 DNA: TGTGCCAGCAGCTTAAGAGCAGGGACAGTTCCTGAAGCTTTCTTT; CDR3 protein: CASSLRAGTVPEAFF; clone size: -; D gene: TRBD1; J gene: TRBJ1-1; V gene: TRBV7-2
CDR3 DNA: TGTGCCAGCAGCTTTACAGGAACCAACTATGGCTACACCTTC; CDR3 protein: CASSFTGTNYGYTF; clone size: -; D gene: -; J gene: TRBJ1-2; V gene: TRBV13
CDR3 DNA: TGTGCCAGCAGTACAGGGTATGGGGCCAACGTCCTGACTTTC; CDR3 protein: CASSTGYGANVLTF; clone size: -; D gene: -; J gene: TRBJ2-6; V gene: TRBV7-3
CDR3 DNA: TGTGCCAGCAGCTCGGCTAGCGGGATATCCCCCTGGGAGCTGTTTTTT; CDR3 protein: CASSSASGISPWELFF; clone size: -; D gene: TRBD2; J gene: TRBJ2-2; V gene: TRBV11-2
CDR3 DNA: TGTGCCAGCAGTTTAGCGCAGGAATGGACCCAGTACTTC; CDR3 protein: CASSLAQEWTQYF; clone size: once; D gene: -; J gene: TRBJ2-5; V gene: TRBV28
CDR3 DNA: TGTGCCAGCAGCTTAGCGCGCCAGGCCAAACTGTTTTTT; CDR3 protein: CASSLARQAKLFF; clone size: -; D gene: -; J gene: TRBJ1-4; V gene: TRBV11-2
CDR3 DNA: TGTGCCAGCAGGGGACTCGGTCAAGAGACCCAGTACTTC; CDR3 protein: CASRGLGQETQYF; clone size: -; D gene: -; J gene: TRBJ2-5; V gene: TRBV27
CDR3 DNA: TGCGCCAGCAGCTTAATAGCGGGAATGAACACCGGGGAGCTGTTTTTT; CDR3 protein: CASSLIAGMNTGELFF; clone size: -; D gene: TRBD2; J gene: TRBJ2-2; V gene: TRBV5-1
CDR3 DNA: TGTGCCAGTACCCCCGGGACAGGGAACACTGAAGCTTTCTTT; CDR3 protein: CASTPGTGNTEAFF; clone size: -; D gene: TRBD1; J gene: TRBJ1-1; V gene: TRBV19
CDR3 DNA: TGCGCCAGCAGCATGGGACTAGCCCTGGGAGATACGCAGTATTTT; CDR3 protein: CASSMGLALGDTQYF; clone size: -; D gene: TRBD2; J gene: TRBJ2-3; V gene: TRBV5-1
CDR3 DNA: TGTGCCATCACTGCACGGGCGGAGGTCCATGAGCAGTTCTTC; CDR3 protein: CAITARAEVHEQFF; clone size: -; D gene: -; J gene: TRBJ2-1; V gene: TRBV10-3
CDR3 DNA: TGTGCCAGCAGCTCAGACGGAGTCTATGGCTACACCTTC; CDR3 protein: CASSSDGVYGYTF; clone size: few; D gene: -; J gene: TRBJ1-2; V gene: TRBV5-5
CDR3 DNA: TGTGCCAGCAGCCAAACGGGACAGGGAGTCTATGGCTACACCTTC; CDR3 protein: CASSQTGQGVYGYTF; clone size: -; D gene: TRBD1; J gene: TRBJ1-2; V gene: TRBV9
CDR3 DNA: TGTGCCAGTAGTTCGACAGGGGCCCCTTTAAGCAATCAGCCCCAGCATTTT; CDR3 protein: CASSSTGAPLSNQPQHF; clone size: few; D gene: TRBD1; J gene: TRBJ1-5; V gene: TRBV19
CDR3 DNA: TGTGCCAGTAGTTTCTCGCAGGGCAGAACCGGGGAGCTGTTTTTT; CDR3 protein: CASSFSQGRTGELFF; clone size: once; D gene: -; J gene: TRBJ2-2; V gene: TRBV19
CDR3 DNA: TGCAGCGCGACACTCTGGTTCGAGCGGGAACTCCATGAGCAGTTCTTC; CDR3 protein: CSATLWFERELHEQFF; clone size: -; D gene: TRBD2; J gene: TRBJ2-1; V gene: TRBV29-1
CDR3 DNA: TGCGCCAGCAGCCAAGATCCCCCGGATAGCGGGAGGTCGCAGTTCTTC; CDR3 protein: CASSQDPPDSGRSQFF; clone size: -; D gene: TRBD2; J gene: TRBJ2-1; V gene: TRBV4-1
CDR3 DNA: TGTGCCAGCAGTGCCTGGACTAGCGGAAAACAAGAGACCCAGTACTTC; CDR3 protein: CASSAWTSGKQETQYF; clone size: -; D gene: TRBD2; J gene: TRBJ2-5; V gene: TRBV28
CDR3 DNA: TGTGCCAGCAGCGCCGGGACTAGCGGGATAATAAGGCAGTTCTTC; CDR3 protein: CASSAGTSGIIRQFF; clone size: -; D gene: TRBD2; J gene: TRBJ2-1; V gene: TRBV9
CDR3 DNA: TGCGCCAGCAGTGATAGCGGGAGTTTAAACAATGAGCAGTTCTTC; CDR3 protein: CASSDSGSLNNEQFF; clone size: -; D gene: TRBD2; J gene: TRBJ2-1; V gene: TRBV5-1
CDR3 DNA: TGTGCCAGCAGAAAAGGGGCGGCCGGGGAGCTGTTTTTT; CDR3 protein: CASRKGAAGELFF; clone size: -; D gene: -; J gene: TRBJ2-2; V gene: TRBV11-3
CDR3 DNA: TGTGCCAGCAGCTTAGGGTCCAGGGTGGGTCAGCCCCAGCATTTT; CDR3 protein: CASSLGSRVGQPQHF; clone size: -; D gene: -; J gene: TRBJ1-5; V gene: TRBV13
CDR3 DNA: TGTGCCAGCAGCGTAGGTCCCAAATCAGAGACCCAGTACTTC; CDR3 protein: CASSVGPKSETQYF; clone size: -; D gene: -; J gene: TRBJ2-5; V gene: TRBV9
CDR3 DNA: TGTGCCATCAGTGAGTCGGGACAGATAGAAGAGACCCAGTACTTC; CDR3 protein: CAISESGQIEETQYF; clone size: -; D gene: TRBD1; J gene: TRBJ2-5; V gene: TRBV10-3
CDR3 DNA: TGTGCCAGTTCGGGACAGACGTACACTGAAGCTTTCTTT; CDR3 protein: CASSGQTYTEAFF; clone size: -; D gene: TRBD1; J gene: TRBJ1-1; V gene: TRBV19
CDR3 DNA: TGTGCCAGCAGCTTAGAACCTAGCGGGCCCCTTCTGTTCTTC; CDR3 protein: CASSLEPSGPLLFF; clone size: -; D gene: TRBD2; J gene: TRBJ2-1; V gene: TRBV11-2
CDR3 DNA: TGTGCCAGCAGTTCTCCGGGACTAGCGGGAGATACGCAGTATTTT; CDR3 protein: CASSSPGLAGDTQYF; clone size: -; D gene: TRBD2; J gene: TRBJ2-3; V gene: TRBV6-5
CDR3 DNA: TGCGCCAGCACCCCGACTAGCGTCCCTTACAATGAGCAGTTCTTC; CDR3 protein: CASTPTSVPYNEQFF; clone size: -; D gene: TRBD2; J gene: TRBJ2-1; V gene: TRBV5-1
CDR3 DNA: TGTGCCAGCAGGGCGGGTGCTAGCACAGATACGCAGTATTTT; CDR3 protein: CASRAGASTDTQYF; clone size: once; D gene: -; J gene: TRBJ2-3; V gene: TRBV6-6
CDR3 DNA: TGTGCCACCAGCAAGGGAGGGGGAAGGACCTACGAGCAGTACTTC; CDR3 protein: CATSKGGGRTYEQYF; clone size: once; D gene: -; J gene: TRBJ2-7; V gene: TRBV15
CDR3 DNA: TGCGCCAGCAGCGAACCGGGACTAGCCTTCCAAGAGACCCAGTACTTC; CDR3 protein: CASSEPGLAFQETQYF; clone size: -; D gene: TRBD2; J gene: TRBJ2-5; V gene: TRBV5-1